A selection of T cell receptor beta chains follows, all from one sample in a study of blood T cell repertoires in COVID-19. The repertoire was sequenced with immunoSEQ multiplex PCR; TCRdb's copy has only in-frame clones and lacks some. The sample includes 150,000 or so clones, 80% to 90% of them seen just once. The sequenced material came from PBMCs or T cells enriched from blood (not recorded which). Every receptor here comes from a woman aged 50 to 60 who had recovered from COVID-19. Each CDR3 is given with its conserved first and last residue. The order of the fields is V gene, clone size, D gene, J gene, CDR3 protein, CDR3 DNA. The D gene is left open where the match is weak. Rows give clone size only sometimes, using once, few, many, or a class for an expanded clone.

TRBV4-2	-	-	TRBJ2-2	CASSHFYLSTVGELFF	TGTGCCAGCAGCCATTTTTACCTCTCTACAGTCGGGGAGCTGTTTTTT
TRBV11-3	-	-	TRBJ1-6	CASSLGGSENSPLHF	TGTGCCAGCAGCTTAGGAGGGTCGGAGAATTCACCCCTCCACTTT
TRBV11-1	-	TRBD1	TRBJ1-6	CASSPTGGRSPLHF	TGTGCCAGCAGTCCAACAGGGGGTAGGTCACCCCTCCACTTT
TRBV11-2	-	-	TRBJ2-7	CASSLLGADRMIPYEQYF	TGTGCCAGCAGCTTATTGGGGGCAGACAGGATGATTCCCTACGAGCAGTACTTC
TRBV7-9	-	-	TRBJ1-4	CASSRGGQQNEKLFF	TGTGCCAGCAGCCGGGGTGGACAGCAGAATGAAAAACTGTTTTTT
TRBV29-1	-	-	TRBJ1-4	CSVEGEGEKLFF	TGCAGCGTTGAAGGGGAGGGAGAAAAACTGTTTTTT
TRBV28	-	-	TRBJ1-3	CASSFLSGGNTIYF	TGTGCCAGCAGTTTCCTGAGCGGTGGAAACACCATATATTTT
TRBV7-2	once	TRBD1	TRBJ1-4	CASSLARDSRGNEKLFF	TGTGCCAGCAGCTTGGCCCGGGACAGTCGGGGGAATGAAAAACTGTTTTTT
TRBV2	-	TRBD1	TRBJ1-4	CASRGTGPNEKLFF	TGTGCCAGCAGGGGGACAGGCCCCAATGAAAAACTGTTTTTT
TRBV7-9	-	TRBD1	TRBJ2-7	CASSLNRDRSHEQYF	TGTGCCAGCAGCTTAAACCGGGACAGGTCCCACGAGCAGTACTTC
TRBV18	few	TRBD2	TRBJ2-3	CASSGLATDTQYF	TGTGCCAGCTCCGGACTAGCAACGGATACGCAGTATTTT
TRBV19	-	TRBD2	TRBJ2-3	CASNPGLVQNTQYF	TGTGCCAGTAACCCGGGACTAGTGCAAAATACGCAGTATTTT
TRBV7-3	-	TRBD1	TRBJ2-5	CASSLFGTGRGETQYF	TGTGCCAGCAGCTTATTTGGGACAGGTCGAGGAGAGACCCAGTACTTC
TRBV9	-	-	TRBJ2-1	CASSVGGGTYNEQFF	TGTGCCAGCAGCGTAGGTGGAGGGACCTACAATGAGCAGTTCTTC
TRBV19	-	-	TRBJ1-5	CDQTVSNQPQHF	TGTGACCAGACAGTTAGCAATCAGCCCCAGCATTTT
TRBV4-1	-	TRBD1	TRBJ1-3	CASSPGRGTGNTIYF	TGCGCCAGCAGCCCCGGCAGGGGGACTGGAAACACCATATATTTT
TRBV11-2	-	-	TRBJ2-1	CASSQRVAEYNEQFF	TGTGCCAGCAGCCAGCGGGTAGCGGAGTACAATGAGCAGTTCTTC
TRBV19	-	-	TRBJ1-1	CASSMGARTEAFF	TGTGCCAGTAGTATGGGGGCGCGCACTGAAGCTTTCTTT
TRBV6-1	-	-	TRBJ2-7	CASSEGTARRGQYF	TGTGCCAGCAGTGAAGGGACAGCCCGTCGGGGGCAGTACTTC
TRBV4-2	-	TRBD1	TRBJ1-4	CASSTPGQHEKLFF	TGTGCCAGCAGCACTCCGGGACAGCATGAAAAACTGTTTTTT
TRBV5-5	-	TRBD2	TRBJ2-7	CASSLFMLGLAASYEQYF	TGTGCCAGCAGCTTGTTTATGCTCGGACTAGCCGCGTCCTACGAGCAGTACTTC
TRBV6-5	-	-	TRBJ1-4	CASSSTGSSEKLFF	TGTGCCAGCAGTTCAACAGGGAGTAGCGAAAAACTGTTTTTT
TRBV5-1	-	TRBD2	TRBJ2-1	CASSLEAGVWNEQFF	TGCGCCAGCAGCTTGGAAGCGGGGGTGTGGAATGAGCAGTTCTTC
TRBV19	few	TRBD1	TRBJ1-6	CASKKFGTGGNSPLHF	TGTGCCAGTAAAAAGTTCGGCACAGGGGGGAACTCACCCCTCCACTTT
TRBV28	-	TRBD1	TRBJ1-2	CASSSQGQGPGYTF	TGTGCCAGCAGTTCTCAAGGACAGGGCCCTGGCTACACCTTC
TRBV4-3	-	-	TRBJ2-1	CASSQISGNNEQFF	TGCGCCAGCAGCCAAATAAGCGGCAACAATGAGCAGTTCTTC
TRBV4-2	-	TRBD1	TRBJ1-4	CASSQGRGPGKLFF	TGTGCCAGCAGCCAAGGTAGGGGGCCAGGAAAACTGTTTTTT
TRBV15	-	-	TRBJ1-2	CATSRDQSGRGTYGYTF	TGTGCCACCAGCAGAGATCAGTCCGGCAGGGGCACTTATGGCTACACCTTC
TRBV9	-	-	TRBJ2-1	CASSAQGNSYNEQFF	TGTGCCAGCAGCGCACAGGGTAACTCCTACAATGAGCAGTTCTTC
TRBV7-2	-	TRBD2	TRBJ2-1	CASSPTSGSYNEQFF	TGTGCCAGCAGCCCGACTAGCGGGAGCTACAATGAGCAGTTCTTC
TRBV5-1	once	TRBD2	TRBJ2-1	CASSLDSSGPHNEQFF	TGCGCCAGCAGCTTGGACTCTAGCGGGCCCCACAATGAGCAGTTCTTC
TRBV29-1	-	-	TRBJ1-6	CSVAEGTVGSPLHF	TGCAGCGTTGCGGAGGGAACGGTAGGATCACCCCTCCACTTT
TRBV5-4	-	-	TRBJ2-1	CASSLGRRGINNEQFF	TGTGCCAGCAGCTTGGGGCGGAGAGGGATCAACAATGAGCAGTTCTTC
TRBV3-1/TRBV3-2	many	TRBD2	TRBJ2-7	CASSPTSGGAVEQYF	TGTGCCAGCAGCCCGACTAGCGGGGGGGCTGTCGAGCAGTACTTC
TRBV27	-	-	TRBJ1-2	CASSLGLGNGYTF	TGTGCCAGCAGTTTAGGGCTCGGTAATGGCTACACCTTC
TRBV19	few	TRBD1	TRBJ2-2	CASSIRAGGTGELFF	TGTGCCAGTAGTATAAGAGCAGGGGGAACCGGGGAGCTGTTTTTT
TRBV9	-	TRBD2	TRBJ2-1	CASSVEGAGGGFNEQFF	TGTGCCAGCAGCGTAGAAGGAGCGGGAGGGGGTTTCAATGAGCAGTTCTTC
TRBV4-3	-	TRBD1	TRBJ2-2	CASSLLQGSGGELFF	TGCGCCAGCAGCCTCCTACAGGGGTCAGGGGGGGAGCTGTTTTTT
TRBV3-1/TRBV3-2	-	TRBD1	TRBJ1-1	CASRNGQGGTEAFF	TGTGCCAGCAGGAATGGACAGGGAGGCACTGAAGCTTTCTTT
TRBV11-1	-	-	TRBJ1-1	CASSFNMNTEAFF	TGTGCCAGCAGCTTTAACATGAACACTGAAGCTTTCTTT
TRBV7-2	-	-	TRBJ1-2	CASSLFQVKTF	TGTGCCAGCAGCTTGTTCCAGGTTAAAACCTTC
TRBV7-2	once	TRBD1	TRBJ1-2	CAGGQDYNYGYTF	TGTGCCGGAGGACAGGACTATAACTATGGCTACACCTTC
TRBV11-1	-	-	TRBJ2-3	CASSLRTHSTDTQYF	TGTGCCAGCAGCTTAAGGACACATAGCACAGATACGCAGTATTTT
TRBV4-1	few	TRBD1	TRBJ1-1	CASSQGGRQGGSEAFF	TGCGCCAGCAGCCAAGGGGGCCGACAGGGGGGATCTGAAGCTTTCTTT
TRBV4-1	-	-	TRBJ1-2	CASSQEAVFSGEYGYTF	TGCGCCAGCAGCCAAGAGGCAGTTTTTTCTGGGGAGTATGGCTACACCTTC
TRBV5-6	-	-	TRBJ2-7	CASSRGRNEQYF	TGTGCCAGCAGCCGAGGGAGGAACGAGCAGTACTTC
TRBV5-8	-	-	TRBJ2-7	CASSFGHYEQYF	TGTGCCAGCAGCTTTGGCCACTACGAGCAGTACTTC
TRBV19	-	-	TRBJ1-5	CASTTTGTSNQPQHF	TGTGCCAGCACCACCACAGGGACGAGCAATCAGCCCCAGCATTTT
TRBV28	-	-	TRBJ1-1	CASSLTGLPRPEAFF	TGTGCCAGCAGTTTAACGGGTTTACCGAGGCCTGAAGCTTTCTTT
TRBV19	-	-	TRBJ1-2	CASRSIQTEQTYGYTF	TGTGCCAGTAGGTCAATACAGACCGAGCAGACCTATGGCTACACCTTC
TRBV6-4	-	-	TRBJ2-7	CASSPEAGGEQYF	TGTGCCAGCAGCCCCGAGGCTGGAGGCGAGCAGTACTTC
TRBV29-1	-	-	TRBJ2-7	CSAAGLTYEQYF	TGCAGCGCCGCCGGGTTGACCTACGAGCAGTACTTC
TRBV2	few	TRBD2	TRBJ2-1	CASSLTSGTSYNEQFF	TGTGCCAGCAGTCTGACTAGCGGGACCTCCTACAATGAGCAGTTCTTC